A single sample gave rise to the 30 T cell receptor beta chains below, sequenced in a study of identical twins. TCRdb processed the 5' RACE reads anew with MiXCR; each CDR3 protein has one entry. The sample holds some 690,000 distinct CDR3 sequences, about 20% seen once. The same data also went into a second study, on T cells expressing NK-cell markers.

The sample consisted of PBMCs. The receptors were sampled from a young woman in good health.

In its sample, this clonotype was seen a few times. This chain links TRBV10-3 with TRBJ2-5, with D unclear. Per germline, CDR1 ENHRY and CDR2 SYGVKD. V gave up 1 base and J gave up 2 bases, with 8 bases separating them. This CDR3 comprises 14 residues. The CDR3 DNA reads TGTGCCATCAGTGAGTTAGGCCTACAAGAGACCCAGTACTTC. Protein product: CAISELGLQETQYF.

Ten or more counts support this clonotype. The chain recombines TRBV12-3 or TRBV12-4 with TRBJ2-1; the D is unclear. V lost 6 bases and J lost 7, with 7 bases in between. CDR3 length: 11 amino acids. The CDR3 sequence: CASSRLNEQFF. The DNA of the CDR3 is TGTGCCAGCAGCCGGCTGAATGAGCAGTTCTTC.

This clonotype was seen at least ten times. The chain carries TRBV6-5 and TRBJ2-1, with D possibly being TRBD2 (5 bases). From germline, CDR1 is MNHEY and CDR2 SVGAGI. The CDR3 sequence is 14 residues long. Trimming removed 4 bases at V and 1 base at J, with 8 bases between. The CDR3 reads CASSSPGSYNEQFF. The CDR3 DNA is TGTGCCAGCAGTTCCCCGGGATCCTACAATGAGCAGTTCTTC.

The chain links TRBV12-3 or TRBV12-4 to TRBJ2-5; 8 positions match TRBD2. The CDR3 is 17 amino acids. V trimming: 8 bases; J trimming: 4 bases; junction bases outside the gene matches: 18. The CDR3 reads CASSPYPPGTRGETQYF. CDR3 DNA: TGTGCCAGCTCCCCTTACCCACCCGGGACTAGAGGAGAGACCCAGTACTTC.

The chain carries TRBV29-1 and TRBJ2-1, with TRBD1 matching 8 bases. Germline V gene lookup returns CDR1 SQVTM and CDR2 ANQGSEA. The V segment lost 0 bases and the J segment 12 bases; nucleotides outside the gene matches: 7. This CDR3 region has 13 residues. CDR3 amino acids: CSVEEQSGGRQFF. CDR3 bases: TGCAGCGTTGAAGAGCAATCAGGGGGCAGGCAGTTCTTC.

The chain uses TRBV12-3 or TRBV12-4 and TRBJ2-3; 12 bases map to TRBD1. This CDR3 has 21 amino acids. Trimming removed 2 bases from V and 0 bases from J; junction bases left unmatched: 15. The CDR3 here is CASSLSPGPGTGGWSTDTQYF. Written as DNA, the CDR3 is TGTGCCAGCAGTTTATCCCCAGGACCCGGGACAGGGGGCTGGAGCACAGATACGCAGTATTTT.

V gene TRBV20-1 combines with J gene TRBJ2-7; D unclear. V lost 5 bases and J 5 bases, leaving 13 bases between the germline ends. In germline, CDR1 is DFQATT, CDR2 SNEGSKA (reference sequence). The CDR3 consists of 12 residues. The CDR3: CSAGVGVDEQYF. As DNA, the CDR3 is TGCAGTGCTGGAGTAGGAGTCGACGAGCAGTACTTC.

This clonotype was seen more than once but under ten times. This chain links TRBV10-3 with TRBJ2-3; tentatively, D is TRBD2 (7 bases). This CDR3 has 15 residues. The germline gives CDR1 ENHRY, CDR2 SYGVKD. V was shortened by 7 bases and J by 2 bases, with 16 bases between the two germline ends. DNA for the CDR3: TGTGCCATCACCATTGGAGCGGGACACACAGATACGCAGTATTTT. It encodes CAITIGAGHTDTQYF.

This clonotype was seen many times. Mismatch with germline at one junction end may stem from a read error. The rearrangement joins TRBV12-3 or TRBV12-4 to TRBJ2-1; no clear D gene. There are 12 residues in the CDR3. The CDR3 loop reads CASSLVAGEQFF. In DNA form, the CDR3 reads TGCGCCAGCAGCTTGGTGGCAGGTGAGCAGTTCTTC.

This clonotype was seen many times. The chain uses TRBV20-1 and TRBJ1-5; D is unclear. The CDR3 sequence is 14 residues long. Trimming left V 5 bases short and J 4 bases short, with 15 bases between. Germline V CDR1 and CDR2: DFQATT, SNEGSKA (reference sequence). This CDR3 is CSAVDGTSNQPQHF. Written as DNA, the CDR3 is TGCAGTGCTGTTGACGGCACCTCTAATCAGCCCCAGCATTTT.

This chain uses TRBV12-3 or TRBV12-4 with TRBJ2-7, with D perhaps being TRBD1 or TRBD2 (5 bases each). The CDR3 is made up of 15 amino acids. V was cut by 3 bases and J by 0 bases, with 12 bases left in between. DNA for the CDR3: TGTGCCAGCAGTTTGATGGCAGGGAGCTCCTACGAGCAGTACTTC. This codes for CASSLMAGSSYEQYF.

V usage is TRBV29-1 and J usage is TRBJ2-3; the match to TRBD2 covers 10 bases. Trimming cost V 1 base and J 2 bases; bases outside gene matches: 3. CDR1 SQVTM and CDR2 ANQGSEA come from the germline V gene. The CDR3 runs 15 residues. CDR3 coding DNA: TGCAGCGTTGAAGGGACTAGCGGACTCACAGATACGCAGTATTTT. Amino acid sequence: CSVEGTSGLTDTQYF.

This clonotype was seen more than once but under ten times. This chain connects TRBV9 to TRBJ2-5; TRBD1 is a possible D gene (5 bases). The CDR3 is 14 residues long. Looked up from germline, CDR1 is SGDLS and CDR2 is YYNGEE. Deletions cut 2 bases from V and 2 bases from J, with 10 bases between. As DNA, the CDR3 is TGTGCCAGCAGCGTCCAGGGTTGGCAAGAGACCCAGTACTTC. Its protein is CASSVQGWQETQYF.

This clonotype has a count of ten or more. CDR3 sequence (DNA): TGTGCCAGCACCGATAGCGGGAGAGCCACCTACGAGCAGTACTTC. Encoded protein: CASTDSGRATYEQYF. The V gene is TRBV6-1, the J gene TRBJ2-7; 9 bases match TRBD2. CDR1 is MNHNS and CDR2 is SASEGT in the germline V gene. CDR3 length: 15 amino acids. V dropped 7 bases and J dropped 2; count of bases not matched to a gene: 9.

The table lists this clonotype with a few counts. The chain combines TRBV24-1 with TRBJ2-3; TRBD2 aligns across 7 bases. With 5 bases clipped from V and 2 bases from J, the junction kept 3 bases outside the gene matches. This CDR3 has 14 amino acids. The V gene's germline CDR1 is KGHDR and CDR2 SFDVKD. CDR3 nucleotides: TGTGCCACCAGTGCGGGAGGCCTCACAGATACGCAGTATTTT. Translating it yields CATSAGGLTDTQYF.

The chain uses TRBV3-1 and TRBJ2-1; D remains ambiguous. The germline V and J ends were trimmed by 1 base and 0 bases, with 7 bases remaining between them. The germline V gene has CDR1 LGHDT and CDR2 YNNKEL (reference sequence). This CDR3 has 15 amino acids. DNA for the CDR3: TGTGCCAGCAGCCAAGGGCATACCTCCTACAATGAGCAGTTCTTC. It is translated as CASSQGHTSYNEQFF.

The V gene is TRBV5-1, the J gene TRBJ2-1, with 9 positions matching TRBD2. V lost 5 bases to trimming and J lost 0 bases; unmatched junction nucleotides: 6. The germline V gene has CDR1 SGHRS and CDR2 YFSETQ. The CDR3 has 16 residues. The CDR3 DNA reads TGCGCCAGCAGTTTCCCGACTAGCGGCTCCTACAATGAGCAGTTCTTC. Protein sequence: CASSFPTSGSYNEQFF.

The V call is TRBV27, the J call TRBJ2-7; 8 bases line up with TRBD1. CDR1 and CDR2 from the germline V gene are MNHEY and SMNVEV (reference sequence). The ends lost 4 bases at V and 4 bases at J; junction bases unmatched: 9. The CDR3 contains 15 residues. CDR3 coding DNA: TGTGCCAGCAGTTGGACAGGGCCGGGAGTGTACGAGCAGTACTTC. Amino acids: CASSWTGPGVYEQYF.

The rearrangement joins TRBV20-1 to TRBJ2-7, with a possible D match to TRBD2 (6 bases). Deletions cut 4 bases from V and 0 bases from J, with 13 bases between. This CDR3 comprises 14 residues. Germline lookup yields CDR1 DFQATT and CDR2 SNEGSKA (reference sequence). The CDR3 bases are TGCAGTGCTATTTCTAGCGTTAGCTCCTACGAGCAGTACTTC. This sequence encodes CSAISSVSSYEQYF.

V gene TRBV5-1 combines with J gene TRBJ2-2; D ambiguous. Per the germline V gene, CDR1 is SGHRS and CDR2 is YFSETQ. V shed 1 base and J shed 3 bases, with 10 bases lying between them. CDR3 length: 15 residues. Here the CDR3 reads CASSLTDSDTGELFF. CDR3 nucleotides: TGCGCCAGCAGCTTGACGGATTCGGACACCGGGGAGCTGTTTTTT.

This chain's CDR3 is CAIRSSYEQYF. CDR3 DNA: TGTGCCATACGCTCCTCCTACGAGCAGTACTTC. This chain joins TRBV10-3 and TRBJ2-7; D not certain. The V and J ends lost 9 bases and 0 bases respectively, with 6 bases between them. The CDR3 has 11 residues. From germline, CDR1 is ENHRY and CDR2 SYGVKD.

This clonotype turned up a few times. This sequence joins TRBV20-1 and TRBJ1-2; TRBD1 might be the D (6 bases). This CDR3 is built from 14 residues. Germline V gene data show CDR1 as DFQATT and CDR2 as SNEGSKA (reference sequence). V lost 3 bases to trimming and J lost 2 bases, with 13 bases between them. Written as DNA, the CDR3 is TGCAGTGCTAGTGCACCGGGACAAAACTATGGCTACACCTTC. Its protein product is CSASAPGQNYGYTF.

V and J are TRBV25-1 and TRBJ1-1; D is ambiguous. In germline, CDR1 is MGHDK, CDR2 SYGVNS. The CDR3 runs to 15 residues. Deletions cut 7 bases from V and 5 bases from J, with 20 bases between. The CDR3 reads CASTRTGPRWTEAFF. For the CDR3, the DNA is TGTGCCAGCACAAGGACCGGCCCCAGGTGGACTGAAGCTTTCTTT.

This chain joins TRBV12-3 or TRBV12-4 and TRBJ2-6; D gene unclear. V was cut by 3 bases and J by 1 base, with 16 bases left in between. The length of the CDR3 is 18 residues. DNA for the CDR3: TGTGCCAGCAGTTTCGAATCAGTTTACACTTCTGGGGCCAACGTCCTGACTTTC. Translated: CASSFESVYTSGANVLTF.

The rearrangement joins TRBV6-6 to TRBJ1-5, with a weak D call TRBD1 (6 bases). Trimming cost V 7 bases and J 7 bases, with 23 bases left between them. Germline V gene data show CDR1 as MNHNY and CDR2 as SVGAGI (reference sequence). The CDR3 runs 16 residues. The CDR3 region has the DNA TGTGCCAGCACGGCCTCCGGGGTTACGGGGGCACAGCCCCAGCATTTT. Its protein product is CASTASGVTGAQPQHF.

V is TRBV9 and J is TRBJ2-2, with 10 bases aligning to TRBD2. Germline CDR1 is SGDLS and CDR2 is YYNGEE. V lost 0 bases and J lost 5; bases outside the gene matches: 7. The CDR3 is made up of 17 amino acids. CDR3 sequence reads: CASSVATSGRGTGELFF. The CDR3 DNA is TGTGCCAGCAGCGTAGCTACGAGCGGGAGGGGTACCGGGGAGCTGTTTTTT.

This sequence joins TRBV2 and TRBJ2-5; the D gene could be TRBD1 or TRBD2 (5 bases each). Between the trimmed V and J ends, which lost 10 bases and 2 bases, there was a span of 20 bases. The CDR3 sequence is 15 residues long. CDR1 and CDR2 (germline): SNHLY, FYNNEI. As DNA, the CDR3 is TGTGCCACCGGGACGCCAAGGGCTAAACAAGAGACCCAGTACTTC. Translation gives CATGTPRAKQETQYF.

This clonotype was observed a few times. V is TRBV3-1 and J is TRBJ2-7; 14 positions match TRBD2. CDR1 LGHDT and CDR2 YNNKEL come from the germline V gene (reference sequence). Trimming at V came to 3 bases and at J to 5 bases, leaving 6 bases not matched to a gene. The CDR3 is 16 residues long. The CDR3 loop reads CASSHGGLAGGDEQYF. As DNA, the CDR3 is TGTGCCAGCAGCCACGGAGGACTAGCGGGAGGAGACGAGCAGTACTTC.

This chain connects TRBV5-1 to TRBJ2-7; D possibly corresponds to TRBD1 (6 bases). The CDR3 has 15 amino acids. Trimming pared 1 base from V and 1 base from J, leaving 12 bases between. Germline V CDR1 and CDR2: SGHRS, YFSETQ. This CDR3 reads CASSLTGHESYEQYF. The CDR3 bases are TGCGCCAGCAGCTTGACGGGACACGAATCCTACGAGCAGTACTTC.

This clonotype came up a few times. The chain is built from TRBV25-1 and TRBJ2-3, with TRBD2 identical over 8 bases. The ends lost 6 bases at V and 6 bases at J; junction bases unmatched: 5. Germline-derived CDR1 and CDR2 are MGHDK and SYGVNS. The CDR3 extends over 13 amino acids. This chain's CDR3 is CASRRGAADTQYF. The CDR3 bases are TGTGCCAGCAGGCGGGGGGCCGCCGATACGCAGTATTTT. Full variable domain (missing parts from reference TRBV25-1 and TRBJ2-3): EADIYQTPRYLVIGTGKKITLECSQTMGHDKMYWYQQDPGMELHLIHYSYGVNSTEKGDLSSESTVSRIRTEHFPLTLESARPSHTSQYLCASRRGAADTQYFGPGTRLTVL.